Shown below are 20 T cell receptor beta chains from a single sample sequenced in a study of T cells after yellow fever vaccination. Using its own MiXCR run on the 5' RACE reads, TCRdb lists one record per CDR3 protein. The sample has 250,000 to 300,000 distinct CDR3 sequences, 10% to 15% seen once. Material: CD4+ T cells sorted from PBMCs, obtained 45 days after the yellow fever booster vaccination. Receptors were obtained from a man younger than 40 who received the YFV17D yellow fever vaccine.

This clonotype turned up a few times. This clone may be a read error of a much larger clone one base away. V is TRBV7-9 and J is TRBJ2-1; D remains ambiguous. The length of the CDR3 is 11 residues. The V gene's germline CDR1 is SEHNR and CDR2 FQNEAQ (reference sequence). Trimming pared 6 bases from V and 6 bases from J, leaving 6 bases between. CDR3 nucleotide sequence: TGTGCCAGCAGTGAATTCAATGAGCAGTTCTTC. Its translation is CASSEFNEQFF.

This chain links TRBV2 with TRBJ2-7; TRBD2 is a possible D gene (5 bases). Germline lookup yields CDR1 SNHLY and CDR2 FYNNEI. CDR3 length equals 15 residues. V lost 2 bases and J 3 bases, leaving 14 bases between the germline ends. The CDR3 DNA reads TGTGCCAGCAGTGAACGGGAAAGCAAGGGCTACGAGCAGTACTTC. Residues: CASSERESKGYEQYF.

This clonotype has a handful of counts. This chain links TRBV5-6 with TRBJ2-2; maybe TRBD2 (6 bases). V was clipped by 0 bases and J by 1 base, with 10 bases between them. CDR1 and CDR2 (germline): SGHDT, YYEEEE. CDR3 length: 16 amino acids. This CDR3 reads CASSLDPGVNTGELFF. The CDR3 DNA reads TGTGCCAGCAGCTTGGATCCGGGAGTGAACACCGGGGAGCTGTTTTTT.

This clonotype was counted a few times. V usage is TRBV7-6 and J usage is TRBJ2-7; no clear D gene. The CDR3 spans 16 residues. In germline, CDR1 is SGHVS, CDR2 FNYEAQ. Trimming cost V 1 base and J 0 bases, with 13 bases left between them. In nucleotides, the CDR3 is TGTGCCAGCAGCTTAGGGCCCGCAGCTAGCTCCTACGAGCAGTACTTC. This sequence encodes CASSLGPAASSYEQYF. Full variable domain (rest looked up from reference TRBV7-6 and TRBJ2-7): GAGVSQSPRYKVTKRGQDVALRCDPISGHVSLYWYRQALGQGPEFLTYFNYEAQQDKSGLPNDRFSAERPEGSISTLTIQRTEQRDSAMYRCASSLGPAASSYEQYFGPGTRLTVT.

This rearrangement joins TRBV6-1 to TRBJ2-7; no reliable D call. CDR1 is MNHNS, CDR2 SASEGT, per germline. V was shortened by 7 bases and J by 1 base, with 5 bases between the two germline ends. The CDR3 runs 11 residues. This CDR3 reads CASTGSYEQYF. CDR3 nucleotides: TGTGCCAGCACCGGATCCTACGAGCAGTACTTC.

This clonotype turned up a few times. The chain recombines TRBV27 with TRBJ2-2, with D possibly being TRBD1 (5 bases). CDR1 MNHEY and CDR2 SMNVEV come from the germline V gene (reference sequence). Trimming stripped 2 bases from V and 5 bases from J, with 12 bases between. The CDR3 has 15 amino acids. The CDR3 sequence is CASSLAGLLTGELFF. The CDR3 DNA sequence: TGTGCCAGCAGTTTAGCAGGGCTCTTAACCGGGGAGCTGTTTTTT.

V gene TRBV5-1 combines with J gene TRBJ2-3; no clear D. This CDR3 contains 14 residues. The V gene's germline CDR1 is SGHRS and CDR2 YFSETQ. Trimming stripped 2 bases from V and 4 bases from J, with 11 bases between. CDR3 in amino acids: CASSLGSSADTQYF. Here the CDR3 DNA reads TGCGCCAGCAGCTTAGGTTCATCGGCAGATACGCAGTATTTT.

This clonotype was seen a handful of times. V is TRBV5-1 and J is TRBJ1-2, with a tentative D call TRBD1 (6 bases). Trimming removed 2 bases at V and 3 bases at J, with 14 bases between. Germline V gives CDR1 SGHRS, CDR2 YFSETQ. This CDR3 contains 15 residues. The CDR3 nucleotides are TGCGCCAGCAGCTTACAGGGACCTCGGGACTATGGCTACACCTTC. Protein: CASSLQGPRDYGYTF.

The chain combines TRBV11-2 with TRBJ2-1; possibly TRBD1 for D (6 bases). The CDR3 length is 15 residues. Germline V gene data show CDR1 as SGHAT and CDR2 as FQNNGV. V lost 5 bases and J 9 bases, leaving 20 bases between the germline ends. The CDR3: CASSLGHLSGVEQFF. Here the CDR3 DNA reads TGTGCCAGCAGCCTTGGACACCTGTCAGGGGTTGAGCAGTTCTTC. The full variable domain, in which reference TRBV11-2 and TRBJ2-1 provide the parts outside the CDR3, is EAGVAQSPRYKIIEKRQSVAFWCNPISGHATLYWYQQILGQGPKLLIQFQNNGVVDDSQLPKDRFSAERLKGVDSTLKIQPAKLEDSAVYLCASSLGHLSGVEQFFGPGTRLTVL.

This clonotype was observed at least ten times. The chain uses TRBV20-1 and TRBJ1-5; D is uncertain. Germline CDR1 reads DFQATT; CDR2 reads SNEGSKA (reference sequence). The CDR3 spans 13 residues. V lost 2 bases, J lost 3 bases, and 8 bases lay in between. CDR3 nucleotide sequence: TGCAGTGCTAGACGAGTGGCCAATCAGCCCCAGCATTTT. Protein: CSARRVANQPQHF.

V gene TRBV9 combines with J gene TRBJ2-1; D possibly corresponds to TRBD1 (6 bases). V lost 4 bases and J 4 bases, leaving 15 bases between the germline ends. Germline V gene lookup returns CDR1 SGDLS and CDR2 YYNGEE. The length of the CDR3 is 15 residues. DNA for the CDR3: TGTGCCAGCAGCTCCCTGGGGGCATCTTACAATGAGCAGTTCTTC. Protein: CASSSLGASYNEQFF.

The J gene is TRBJ2-3, the V gene TRBV28; 14 positions match TRBD2. The CDR3 spans 18 residues. Trimming cost V 4 bases and J 0 bases; bases outside gene matches: 6. Germline V CDR1 and CDR2: MDHEN, SYDVKM. CDR3 region: CASSSGTSGSWSTDTQYF. For the CDR3, the DNA is TGTGCCAGCAGTTCCGGGACTAGCGGGAGCTGGAGCACAGATACGCAGTATTTT.

V is TRBV5-1 and J is TRBJ2-5; possible D gene TRBD2, 6 bases. The CDR3 runs 16 residues. Trimming shortened V by 0 bases and J by 1 base, and 13 bases separated the two germline ends. The germline gives CDR1 SGHRS, CDR2 YFSETQ. The CDR3 coding sequence is TGCGCCAGCAGCTTGGGTTTCCTCGGGGGCCAAGAGACCCAGTACTTC. Its protein product is CASSLGFLGGQETQYF.

This clonotype was recorded a few times. V gene TRBV5-5 combines with J gene TRBJ2-3; D call uncertain. This CDR3 comprises 14 residues. V lost 3 bases and J 6 bases, leaving 14 bases between the germline ends. From germline, CDR1 is SGHKS and CDR2 YYEKEE (reference sequence). The CDR3 spells CASSSTPQLDTQYF. CDR3 bases: TGTGCCAGCAGCTCTACCCCGCAATTGGATACGCAGTATTTT.

The chain couples TRBV18 to TRBJ1-2; D remains ambiguous. The germline V gene encodes CDR1 KGHSH and CDR2 LQKENI. Trimming cost V 4 bases and J 2 bases, with 11 bases left between them. This CDR3 has 14 residues. Here the CDR3 reads CASSQADTNYGYTF. The CDR3 DNA reads as TGTGCCAGCTCACAAGCCGACACCAACTATGGCTACACCTTC.

In this sample, this clonotype turned up many times. The V and J genes are TRBV3-1 and TRBJ2-7; D gene ambiguous. Germline CDR1 reads LGHDT; CDR2 reads YNNKEL (reference sequence). The CDR3 length is 15 residues. Trimming cost V 0 bases and J 7 bases, with 16 bases left between them. The CDR3 is CASSQELTGSGEQYF. In DNA, the CDR3 is TGTGCCAGCAGCCAAGAGTTAACTGGTTCGGGTGAGCAGTACTTC.

The CDR3 DNA reads as TGCGCCAGCAGCTCCGGGACTCGAGTAGGCACTGAAGCTTTCTTT. This codes for CASSSGTRVGTEAFF. J is TRBJ1-1 and V is TRBV5-1, with D perhaps matching TRBD1 (5 bases). The germline CDR1 and CDR2 sequences are SGHRS and YFSETQ. Trimming cost V 3 bases and J 4 bases, with 16 bases left between them. The CDR3 length is 15 residues.

The J gene is TRBJ1-6, the V gene TRBV5-1; 7 bases are a match to TRBD1. Germline CDR1 and CDR2: SGHRS and YFSETQ. Trimming at V came to 0 bases and at J to 9 bases, leaving 12 bases not matched to a gene. The CDR3 sequence is 17 residues long. DNA of the CDR3: TGCGCCAGCAGCTTGGAACGACAGGGCCGATTTCCTTCACCCCTCCACTTT. This encodes CASSLERQGRFPSPLHF.

Only a few counts were recorded for this clonotype. This chain links TRBV7-2 with TRBJ2-7, with no clear D. The CDR3 length is 14 residues. Germline V lookup: CDR1 SGHTA, CDR2 FQGNSA. Trimming stripped 5 bases from V and 6 bases from J, with 17 bases between. The CDR3 DNA reads TGTGCCAGCAGCCCACCAATGGGCCTTTCCGAGCAGTACTTC. Its protein is CASSPPMGLSEQYF.

The chain uses TRBV10-3 and TRBJ2-1; a weak D match, TRBD2 (5 bases). This CDR3 region has 13 residues. The germline V and J ends were trimmed by 6 bases and 9 bases, with 15 bases remaining between them. Germline loops: CDR1 ENHRY, CDR2 SYGVKD. The CDR3 is CAIRLDTSSEQFF. The CDR3 nucleotides are TGTGCCATCAGACTAGATACCAGTAGTGAGCAGTTCTTC.